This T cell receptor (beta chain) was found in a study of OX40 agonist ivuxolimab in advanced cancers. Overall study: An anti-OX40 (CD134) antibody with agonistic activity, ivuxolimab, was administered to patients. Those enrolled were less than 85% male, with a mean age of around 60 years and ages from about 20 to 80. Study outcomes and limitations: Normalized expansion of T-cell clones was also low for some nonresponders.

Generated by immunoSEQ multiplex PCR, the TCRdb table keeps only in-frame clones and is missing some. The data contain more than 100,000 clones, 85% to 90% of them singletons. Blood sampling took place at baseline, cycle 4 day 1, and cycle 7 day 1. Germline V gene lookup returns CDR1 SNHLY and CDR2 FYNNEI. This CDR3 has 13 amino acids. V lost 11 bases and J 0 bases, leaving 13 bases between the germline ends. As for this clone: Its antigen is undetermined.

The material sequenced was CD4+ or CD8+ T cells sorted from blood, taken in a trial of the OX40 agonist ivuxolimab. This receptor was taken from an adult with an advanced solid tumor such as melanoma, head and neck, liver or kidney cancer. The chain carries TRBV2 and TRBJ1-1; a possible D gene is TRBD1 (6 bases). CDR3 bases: TGTGCCGCAGGGGAGGGTCTGAACACTGAAGCTTTCTTT. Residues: CAAGEGLNTEAFF.